The clone carrying this T cell receptor beta chain was observed many times. The antigen is undetermined. TCRdb used MiXCR to reprocess the 5' RACE reads, holding one entry per CDR3 protein. Altogether fewer than 150,000 distinct CDR3 sequences are present, about 10% being singletons, with the ten largest covering 24%. This specimen comes from a study of spatial heterogeneity in lung cancer. Study-level background: PBMC collected at follow-up were sequenced when available, a median of roughly two years after resection. There were consistently more beta-chain sequences detected than alpha-chain sequences.

General observations from the study: Blood carried ubiquitous expanded tumor TCRs more at resection than follow-up.

The CDR3 is 15 amino acids. J lost 2 bases, V lost 5 bases, and 7 bases had no gene match. Time point reported: blood at routine non-recurrence follow-up after resection. Extraction of whole RNA from tumor, nontumor lung or frozen PBMC preceded unsorted sequencing. The chain recombines TRBV12-3 or TRBV12-4 with TRBJ2-3; 7 bases match TRBD1. The origin of this receptor is a female donor with early-stage non-small cell lung cancer. Sequences were derived from PBMCs, sampled at follow-up. The CDR3 nucleotides read TGTGCCAGCAGTCCTGGGACAGCTTTCACAGATACGCAGTATTTT. This translates into CASSPGTAFTDTQYF.